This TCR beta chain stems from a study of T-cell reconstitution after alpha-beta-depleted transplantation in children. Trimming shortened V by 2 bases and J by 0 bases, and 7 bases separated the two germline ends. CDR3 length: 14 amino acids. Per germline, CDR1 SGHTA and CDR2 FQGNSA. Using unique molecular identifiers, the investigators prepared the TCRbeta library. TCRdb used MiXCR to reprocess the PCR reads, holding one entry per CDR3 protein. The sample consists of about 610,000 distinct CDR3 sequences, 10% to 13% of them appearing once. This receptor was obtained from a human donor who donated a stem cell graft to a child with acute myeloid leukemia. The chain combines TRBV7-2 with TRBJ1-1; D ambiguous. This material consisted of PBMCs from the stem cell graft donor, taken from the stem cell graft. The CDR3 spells CASSLKRLNTEAFF. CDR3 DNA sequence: TGTGCCAGCAGCTTAAAGCGGCTGAACACTGAAGCTTTCTTT.